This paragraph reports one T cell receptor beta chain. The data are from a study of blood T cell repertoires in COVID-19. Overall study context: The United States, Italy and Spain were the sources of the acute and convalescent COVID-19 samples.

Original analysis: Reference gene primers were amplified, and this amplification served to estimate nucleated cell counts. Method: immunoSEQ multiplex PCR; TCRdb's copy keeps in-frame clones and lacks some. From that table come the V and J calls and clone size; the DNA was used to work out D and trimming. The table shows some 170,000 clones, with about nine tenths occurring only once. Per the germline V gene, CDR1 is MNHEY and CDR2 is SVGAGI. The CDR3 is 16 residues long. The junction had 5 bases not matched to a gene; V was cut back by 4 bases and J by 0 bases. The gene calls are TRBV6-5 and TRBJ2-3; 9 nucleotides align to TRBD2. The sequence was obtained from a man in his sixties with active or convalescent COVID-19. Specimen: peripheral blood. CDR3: CASSWGLASSTDTQYF. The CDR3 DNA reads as TGTGCCAGCAGTTGGGGACTAGCCTCTAGCACAGATACGCAGTATTTT.